The clone carrying this TCR beta chain was picked up a small number of times. Antigen unknown. The time point denotes: sample taken at primary tumor resection. Frozen PBMC, nontumor lung or tumor provided whole RNA, which was sequenced unsorted. TCRdb re-called the 5' RACE reads through MiXCR, storing one row per CDR3 protein. This repertoire shows some 900 distinct CDR3 sequences, about 35% found once; its top ten account for around 21%. This record comes from a study of spatial heterogeneity in lung cancer. Study-wide background: Sequencing consistently turned up more beta-chain sequences than alpha-chain sequences. Combinations of a unique TCR and a UMI were tallied in raw reads, and on average each appeared more than ten times. Findings and caveats of the study: Estimated TCR-seq coverage of tumor T cells was only around 7.4% for alpha chains. For beta chains, the corresponding estimate was roughly 12%. The study found that expanded intratumoral alpha and beta TCR counts tracked tumor mutation counts.

V dropped 0 bases and J dropped 2 bases, with 20 bases sitting between them. The CDR3 has 18 amino acids. V is TRBV23-1 and J is TRBJ2-7, with D tentatively TRBD1 or TRBD2 (5 bases each). TRBV23-1 falls under the ORF class, with uncertain function. The specimen was lung tumor tissue, collected at surgery. This clonotype was sampled from a female donor with early-stage non-small cell lung cancer. CDR3 coding DNA: TGCGCCAGCAGTCAATCAGTCATGGGGGAAGGGTCACCCTACGAGCAGTACTTC. Translated, it gives CASSQSVMGEGSPYEQYF.